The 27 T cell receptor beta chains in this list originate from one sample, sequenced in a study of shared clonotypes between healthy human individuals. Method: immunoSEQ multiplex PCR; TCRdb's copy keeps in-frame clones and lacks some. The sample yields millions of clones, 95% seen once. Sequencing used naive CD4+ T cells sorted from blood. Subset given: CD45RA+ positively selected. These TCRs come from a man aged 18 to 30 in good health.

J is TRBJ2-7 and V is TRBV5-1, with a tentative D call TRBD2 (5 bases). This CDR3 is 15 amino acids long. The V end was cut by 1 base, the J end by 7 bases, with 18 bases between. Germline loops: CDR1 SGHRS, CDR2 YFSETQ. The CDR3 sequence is CASSLFEGSSGEQYF. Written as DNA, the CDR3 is TGCGCCAGCAGCTTGTTTGAGGGTTCGTCGGGAGAGCAGTACTTC.

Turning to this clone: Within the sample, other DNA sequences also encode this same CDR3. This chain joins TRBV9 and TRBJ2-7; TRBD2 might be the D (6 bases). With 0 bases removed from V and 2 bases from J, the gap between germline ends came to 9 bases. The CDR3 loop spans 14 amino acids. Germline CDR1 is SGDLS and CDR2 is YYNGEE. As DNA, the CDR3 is TGTGCCAGCAGCGTAGGCGGGACGACCTACGAGCAGTACTTC. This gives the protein CASSVGGTTYEQYF.

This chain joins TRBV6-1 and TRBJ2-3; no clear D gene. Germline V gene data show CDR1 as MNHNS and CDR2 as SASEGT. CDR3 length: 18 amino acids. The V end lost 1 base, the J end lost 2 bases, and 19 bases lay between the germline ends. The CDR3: CASSEGRYYRTLTDTQYF. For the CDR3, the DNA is TGTGCCAGCAGTGAAGGGAGATACTACCGTACCCTCACAGATACGCAGTATTTT.

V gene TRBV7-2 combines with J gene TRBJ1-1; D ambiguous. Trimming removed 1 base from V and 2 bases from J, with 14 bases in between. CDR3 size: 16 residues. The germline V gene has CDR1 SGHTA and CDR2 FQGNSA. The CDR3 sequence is CASSLVVVWTNTEAFF. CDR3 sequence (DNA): TGTGCCAGCAGCTTAGTCGTCGTATGGACTAACACTGAAGCTTTCTTT.

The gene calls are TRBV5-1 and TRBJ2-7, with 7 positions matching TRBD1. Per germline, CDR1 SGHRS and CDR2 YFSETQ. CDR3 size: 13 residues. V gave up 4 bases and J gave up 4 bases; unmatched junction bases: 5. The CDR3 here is CASSGTAHYEQYF. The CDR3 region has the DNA TGCGCCAGCAGCGGGACAGCCCATTACGAGCAGTACTTC.

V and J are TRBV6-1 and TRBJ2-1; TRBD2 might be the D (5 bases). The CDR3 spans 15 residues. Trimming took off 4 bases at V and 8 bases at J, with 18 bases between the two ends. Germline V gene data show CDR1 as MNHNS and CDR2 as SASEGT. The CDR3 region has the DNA TGTGCCAGCAGTGCTTGGCGGGCCAACGGGGATGAGCAGTTCTTC. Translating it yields CASSAWRANGDEQFF.

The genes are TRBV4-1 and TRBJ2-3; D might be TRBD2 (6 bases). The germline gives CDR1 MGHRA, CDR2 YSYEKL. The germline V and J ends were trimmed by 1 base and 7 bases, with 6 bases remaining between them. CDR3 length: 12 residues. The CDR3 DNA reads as TGCGCCAGCAGCCAAGGCGGGAATACGCAGTATTTT. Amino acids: CASSQGGNTQYF.

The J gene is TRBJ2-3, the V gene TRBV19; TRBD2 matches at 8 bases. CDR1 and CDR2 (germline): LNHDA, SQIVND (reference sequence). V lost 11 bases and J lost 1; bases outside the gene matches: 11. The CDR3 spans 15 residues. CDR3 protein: CASGGGWLGTDTQYF. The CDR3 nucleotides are TGTGCCTCGGGCGGGGGGTGGCTTGGCACAGATACGCAGTATTTT.

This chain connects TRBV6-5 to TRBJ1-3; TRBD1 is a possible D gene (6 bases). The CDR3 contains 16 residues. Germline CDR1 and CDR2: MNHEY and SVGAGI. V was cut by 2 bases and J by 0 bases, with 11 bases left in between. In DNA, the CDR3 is TGTGCCAGCAGTTACGAGGGGGGCTCCTCTGGAAACACCATATATTTT. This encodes CASSYEGGSSGNTIYF.

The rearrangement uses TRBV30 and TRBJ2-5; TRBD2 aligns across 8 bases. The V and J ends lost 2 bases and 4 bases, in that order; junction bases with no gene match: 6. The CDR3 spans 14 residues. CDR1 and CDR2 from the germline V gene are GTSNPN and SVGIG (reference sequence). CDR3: CAWSHGGAGETQYF. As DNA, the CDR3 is TGTGCCTGGAGTCACGGGGGGGCCGGAGAGACCCAGTACTTC.

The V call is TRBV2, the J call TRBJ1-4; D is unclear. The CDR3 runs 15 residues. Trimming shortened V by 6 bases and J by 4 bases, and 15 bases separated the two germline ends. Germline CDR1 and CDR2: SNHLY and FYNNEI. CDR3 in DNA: TGTGCCAGCAGCCTCCGGGCCCCTAATAATGAAAAACTGTTTTTT. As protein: CASSLRAPNNEKLFF.

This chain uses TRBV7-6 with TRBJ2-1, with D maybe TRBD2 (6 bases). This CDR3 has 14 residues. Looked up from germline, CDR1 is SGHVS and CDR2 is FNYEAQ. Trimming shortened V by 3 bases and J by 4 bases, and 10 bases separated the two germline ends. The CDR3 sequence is CASSFSGPYNEQFF. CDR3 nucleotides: TGTGCCAGCAGCTTCAGCGGGCCGTACAATGAGCAGTTCTTC.

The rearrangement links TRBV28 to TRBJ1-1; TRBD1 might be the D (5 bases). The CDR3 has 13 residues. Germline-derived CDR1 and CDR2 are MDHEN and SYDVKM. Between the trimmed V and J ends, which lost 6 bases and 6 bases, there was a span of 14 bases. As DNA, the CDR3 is TGTGCCAGCAGCAGACAGATTCTTCCTGAAGCTTTCTTT. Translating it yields CASSRQILPEAFF.

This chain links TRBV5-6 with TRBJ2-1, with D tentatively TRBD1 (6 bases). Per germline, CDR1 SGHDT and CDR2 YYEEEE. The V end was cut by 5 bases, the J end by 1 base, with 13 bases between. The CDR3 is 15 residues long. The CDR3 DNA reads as TGTGCCAGCAGATCCAGGGGAGAATCCTACAATGAGCAGTTCTTC. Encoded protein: CASRSRGESYNEQFF.

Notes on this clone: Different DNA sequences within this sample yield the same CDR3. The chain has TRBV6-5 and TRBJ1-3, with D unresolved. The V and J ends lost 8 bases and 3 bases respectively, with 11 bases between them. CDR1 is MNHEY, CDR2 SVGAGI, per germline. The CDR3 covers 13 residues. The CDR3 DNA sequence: TGTGCCAGCCGGGAGGCCGGTGGAAACACCATATATTTT. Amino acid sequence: CASREAGGNTIYF.

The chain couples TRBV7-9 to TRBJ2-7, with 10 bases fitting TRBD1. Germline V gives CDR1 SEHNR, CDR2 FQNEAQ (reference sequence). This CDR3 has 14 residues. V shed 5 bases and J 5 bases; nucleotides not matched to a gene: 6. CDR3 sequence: CASSLDRGQDEQYF. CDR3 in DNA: TGTGCCAGCAGCCTCGACAGGGGGCAAGACGAGCAGTACTTC.

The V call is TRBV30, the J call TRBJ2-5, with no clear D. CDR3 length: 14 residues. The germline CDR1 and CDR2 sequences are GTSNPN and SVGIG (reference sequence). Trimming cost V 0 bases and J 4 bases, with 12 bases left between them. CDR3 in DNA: TGTGCCTGGAGTGTAGCGCAGGTGGCAGAGACCCAGTACTTC. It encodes CAWSVAQVAETQYF.

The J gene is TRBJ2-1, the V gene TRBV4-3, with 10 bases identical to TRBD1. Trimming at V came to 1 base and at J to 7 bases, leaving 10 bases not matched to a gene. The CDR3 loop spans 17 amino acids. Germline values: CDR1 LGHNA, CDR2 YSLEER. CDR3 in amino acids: CASSQGTPGQGWNEQFF. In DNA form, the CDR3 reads TGCGCCAGCAGCCAAGGAACACCGGGACAGGGGTGGAATGAGCAGTTCTTC.

CDR3 loop: CASSERTGGEKLFF. The DNA of the CDR3 is TGTGCCAGCAGTGAACGTACAGGGGGTGAAAAACTGTTTTTT. The chain carries TRBV25-1 and TRBJ1-4; 8 bases are a match to TRBD1. Germline V gene lookup returns CDR1 MGHDK and CDR2 SYGVNS. The CDR3 runs to 14 residues. The V and J ends lost 2 bases and 7 bases, in that order; junction bases with no gene match: 3.

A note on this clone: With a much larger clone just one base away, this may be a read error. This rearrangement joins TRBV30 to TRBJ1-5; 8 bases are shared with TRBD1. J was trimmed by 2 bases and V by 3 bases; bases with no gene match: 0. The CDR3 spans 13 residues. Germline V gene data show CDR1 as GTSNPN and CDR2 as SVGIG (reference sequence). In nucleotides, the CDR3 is TGTGCCTGGAGGACAGGGGGCAATCAGCCCCAGCATTTT. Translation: CAWRTGGNQPQHF.

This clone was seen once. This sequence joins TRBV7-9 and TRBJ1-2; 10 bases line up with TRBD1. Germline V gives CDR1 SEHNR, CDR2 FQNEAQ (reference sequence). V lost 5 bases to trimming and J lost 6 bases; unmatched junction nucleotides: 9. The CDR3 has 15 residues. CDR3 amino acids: CASSPSGTGVDGYTF. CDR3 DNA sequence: TGTGCCAGCAGCCCTTCAGGGACAGGGGTGGATGGCTACACCTTC.

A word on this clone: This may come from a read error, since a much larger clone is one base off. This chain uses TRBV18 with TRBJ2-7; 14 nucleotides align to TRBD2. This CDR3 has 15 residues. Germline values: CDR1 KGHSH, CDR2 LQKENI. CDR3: CASSPGTSGSYERYF. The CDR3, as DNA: TGTGCCAGCTCACCAGGGACTAGCGGGAGCTACGAGCGGTACTTC.

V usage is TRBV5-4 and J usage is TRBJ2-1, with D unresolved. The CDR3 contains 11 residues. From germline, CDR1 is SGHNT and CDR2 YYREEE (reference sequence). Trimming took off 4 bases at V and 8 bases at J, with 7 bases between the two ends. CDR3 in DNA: TGTGCCAGCAGCGCCGACTATGAGCAGTTCTTC. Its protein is CASSADYEQFF.

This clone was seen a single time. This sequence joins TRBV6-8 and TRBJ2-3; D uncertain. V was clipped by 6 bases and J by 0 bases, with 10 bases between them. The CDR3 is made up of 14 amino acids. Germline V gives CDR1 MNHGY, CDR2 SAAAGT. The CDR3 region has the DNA TGTGCCAGCAGGAGGCAGATCAGCACAGATACGCAGTATTTT. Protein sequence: CASRRQISTDTQYF.

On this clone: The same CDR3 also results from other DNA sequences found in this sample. The CDR3 coding sequence is TGCGCCAGCAGCTTGGTACCAGGAAGAGAGACCCAGTACTTC. It encodes CASSLVPGRETQYF. The rearrangement uses TRBV5-1 and TRBJ2-5; D not resolved. CDR3 length: 14 amino acids. Per the germline V gene, CDR1 is SGHRS and CDR2 is YFSETQ. V lost 0 bases and J lost 4, with 10 bases in between.

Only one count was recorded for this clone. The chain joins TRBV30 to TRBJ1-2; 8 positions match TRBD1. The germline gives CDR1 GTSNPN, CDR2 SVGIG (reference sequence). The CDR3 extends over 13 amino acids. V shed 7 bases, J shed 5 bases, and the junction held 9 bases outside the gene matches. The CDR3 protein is CASSGGRGYGYTF. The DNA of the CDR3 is TGTGCCTCATCAGGGGGCCGGGGTTATGGCTACACCTTC.

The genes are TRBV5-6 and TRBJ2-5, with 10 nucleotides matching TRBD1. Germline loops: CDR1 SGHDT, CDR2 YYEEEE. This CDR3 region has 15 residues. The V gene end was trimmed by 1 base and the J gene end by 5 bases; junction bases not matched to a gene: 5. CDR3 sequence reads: CASSLRGQGDETQYF. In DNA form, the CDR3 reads TGTGCCAGCAGCTTGAGAGGACAGGGGGATGAGACCCAGTACTTC.